Each of the 13 T cell receptor beta chains below was sequenced from the same sample in a study of STAT5B mutations in CD4+ large granular lymphocyte leukemia. The repertoire was sequenced with immunoSEQ multiplex PCR; TCRdb's copy has only in-frame clones and lacks some. The sample comprises under 25,000 clones, 70% to 80% of which are singletons, and 8% to 10% rests with the top ten. The sequenced sample consisted of CD4+ T cells from blood buffy coats. Receptors originate from a human donor in good health.

The chain employs TRBV2 and TRBJ2-7, with 7 nucleotides matching TRBD1. Germline trimming cut 4 bases from V and 0 bases from J; bases unmatched to any gene: 3. This CDR3 region has 14 residues. Per germline, CDR1 SNHLY and CDR2 FYNNEI. In DNA, the CDR3 is TGTGCCAGCAGTGCCAGGGGGACCTCCTACGAGCAGTACTTC. This translates into CASSARGTSYEQYF.

The V and J genes are TRBV7-9 and TRBJ2-1, with TRBD2 identical over 8 bases. Unmatched junction bases numbered 9, after V lost 1 base and J lost 7 bases. Germline loops: CDR1 SEHNR, CDR2 FQNEAQ (reference sequence). The CDR3 has 16 residues. CDR3 nucleotides: TGTGCCAGCAGCTTAGAATCGGGGGGGCCACGAAATGAGCAGTTCTTC. Residues: CASSLESGGPRNEQFF.

The chain employs TRBV14 and TRBJ2-2, with 11 bases matching TRBD2. Per germline, CDR1 SGHDN and CDR2 FVKESK. The CDR3 runs 16 residues. The junction had 7 bases not matched to a gene; V was cut back by 4 bases and J by 6 bases. CDR3 sequence reads: CASSPFNSGRAGELFF. The DNA of the CDR3 is TGTGCCAGCAGCCCGTTCAATAGCGGGAGGGCCGGGGAGCTGTTTTTT.

The genes are TRBV11-2 and TRBJ2-2, with D maybe TRBD1 (6 bases). This CDR3 has 16 amino acids. The V gene lost 5 bases and the J gene lost 2 bases, with 15 bases spanning the gap. Per germline, CDR1 SGHAT and CDR2 FQNNGV. CDR3 in amino acids: CASSPRTALNTGELFF. CDR3 coding DNA: TGTGCCAGCAGCCCCCGGACAGCCCTTAACACCGGGGAGCTGTTTTTT.

This rearrangement joins TRBV2 to TRBJ1-3; maybe TRBD1 (6 bases). The V end was cut by 4 bases, the J end by 3 bases, with 16 bases between. The CDR3 is made up of 16 amino acids. Germline CDR1 reads SNHLY; CDR2 reads FYNNEI. In nucleotides, the CDR3 is TGTGCCAGCAGTGCCCCGGACAGCCAACATGGAAACACCATATATTTT. It codes for CASSAPDSQHGNTIYF.

V is TRBV11-2 and J is TRBJ1-5, with a possible D match to TRBD1 (6 bases). CDR3 length: 14 amino acids. V was pared by 7 bases and J by 5 bases, with 15 bases between. CDR1 SGHAT and CDR2 FQNNGV come from the germline V gene. CDR3 sequence (DNA): TGTGCCAGCAATGTTACAGGGCCGGATCAGCCCCAGCATTTT. It specifies CASNVTGPDQPQHF.

The V gene is TRBV7-9, the J gene TRBJ2-2; TRBD2 aligns across 13 bases. The germline gives CDR1 SEHNR, CDR2 FQNEAQ (reference sequence). This CDR3 is built from 17 residues. The J segment lost 7 bases and the V segment lost 5 bases, leaving 10 bases of the junction unmatched. The CDR3 protein is CASSPNPGLAGRGELFF. In nucleotides, the CDR3 is TGTGCCAGCAGCCCGAACCCGGGACTAGCGGGGCGCGGGGAGCTGTTTTTT.

The chain joins TRBV21-1 to TRBJ2-7; the D segment call TRBD1 is taken from the table without a DNA check. TRBV21-1 is shown as a pseudogene. The CDR3 extends over 15 amino acids. Here the CDR3 reads CASSKSRDRGSEQYV. The CDR3 DNA is TGTGCCAGCAGCAAAAGCCGGGACAGGGGTTCCGAGCAGTACGTC.

The chain recombines TRBV5-8 with TRBJ2-3; TRBD2 might be the D (6 bases). Germline V CDR1 and CDR2: SGHTS, YDEGEE. The CDR3 has 16 residues. V lost 4 bases to trimming and J lost 8 bases, with 23 bases between them. The CDR3 DNA reads as TGTGCCAGCAGCCATGCCGGGACTGCTCGTCCTGGTACGCAGTATTTT. It translates to CASSHAGTARPGTQYF.

The genes are TRBV29-1 and TRBJ2-2; perhaps TRBD1 as D (5 bases). Germline lookup yields CDR1 SQVTM and CDR2 ANQGSEA. Trimming removed 6 bases at V and 7 bases at J, with 15 bases between. This CDR3 has 13 residues. Here the CDR3 DNA reads TGCAGCGTAGCGACAGCCTTGCACGGGGAGCTGTTTTTT. It yields the protein CSVATALHGELFF.

The chain has TRBV6-1 and TRBJ2-1, with 9 bases identical to TRBD1. Unmatched junction bases numbered 0, after V lost 3 bases and J lost 6 bases. The CDR3 sequence is 13 residues long. In germline, CDR1 is MNHNS, CDR2 SASEGT. The CDR3 spells CASSEDRGNEQFF. Here the CDR3 DNA reads TGTGCCAGCAGTGAGGACAGGGGCAATGAGCAGTTCTTC.

The rearrangement joins TRBV7-2 to TRBJ1-3; D is unclear. Germline V lookup: CDR1 SGHTA, CDR2 FQGNSA. This CDR3 comprises 15 residues. Deletions cut 4 bases from V and 0 bases from J, with 10 bases between. The CDR3 protein is CASSSHWASGNTIYF. CDR3 sequence (DNA): TGTGCCAGCAGCTCCCACTGGGCCTCTGGAAACACCATATATTTT.

This clone was recorded once. DNA of the CDR3: TGTGCCAGCAGCTGGGGAGGCGGCGGGGCCGCAGAGACCCAGTACTTC. This translates into CASSWGGGGAAETQYF. This chain links TRBV5-6 with TRBJ2-5; TRBD2 might be the D (6 bases). Germline V gene data show CDR1 as SGHDT and CDR2 as YYEEEE. The CDR3 totals 16 residues. With 3 bases removed from V and 4 bases from J, the gap between germline ends came to 19 bases.